A single T cell receptor (beta chain) is shown here with its context. The data were obtained in a study of blood T cell repertoires in COVID-19. CDR3 length equals 15 residues. Trimming removed 1 base from V and 1 base from J, with 10 bases in between. What the recovered Cohort 3 donors had was two negative PCRs, clearance, or symptom resolution. The protocol was immunoSEQ multiplex PCR, while the TCRdb copy is restricted to in-frame clones and leaves out a portion. The table includes 220,000 or so clones, about 82% detected once. The chain combines TRBV23-1 with TRBJ1-1, with D perhaps matching TRBD1 (5 bases). TRBV23-1 falls under the ORF class, with uncertain function. The sample was PBMCs or T cells enriched from blood (not recorded which). This sequence was found in a woman in her 50s who had recovered from COVID-19. The CDR3 protein is CASSQYGRENTEAFF. The CDR3 DNA is TGCGCCAGCAGTCAATACGGCAGGGAGAACACTGAAGCTTTCTTT.